These T cell receptor beta chains were read from a single sample in a study of blood T cells in healthy people across ages. Each CDR3 protein gets one entry after TCRdb re-called the 5' RACE reads with MiXCR. The sample records about 640,000 distinct CDR3 sequences, about 30% being singletons. Sequences were obtained from blood. These receptors were obtained from a woman over 75 in good health. CDR3s include the opening cysteine and the closing phenylalanine or tryptophan. Each record gives: clone size, D gene, J gene, V gene, CDR3 protein, CDR3 DNA. A D gene is named only where the DNA matches it firmly. The size of a clone is reported for some rows only, either as once, few or many, or as a class for expanded clones.

clone size: many
D gene: .
J gene: TRBJ2-5
V gene: TRBV5-1
CDR3 protein: CASSLEGLQETQYF
CDR3 DNA: TGCGCCAGCAGCTTGGAAGGACTCCAAGAGACCCAGTACTTC

clone size: .
D gene: TRBD1
J gene: TRBJ2-7
V gene: TRBV2
CDR3 protein: CASSYGQVNSYEQYF
CDR3 DNA: TGTGCCAGCAGCTACGGACAGGTAAACTCCTACGAGCAGTACTTC

clone size: many
D gene: TRBD2
J gene: TRBJ2-3
V gene: TRBV20-1
CDR3 protein: CSATLAGPTDTQYF
CDR3 DNA: TGCAGTGCTACCTTAGCGGGGCCCACAGATACGCAGTATTTT

clone size: many
D gene: .
J gene: TRBJ2-7
V gene: TRBV20-1
CDR3 protein: CSAITSYEQYF
CDR3 DNA: TGCAGTGCTATCACATCCTACGAGCAGTACTTC

clone size: few
D gene: .
J gene: TRBJ1-2
V gene: TRBV4-1
CDR3 protein: CASSQDYTSGTYGYTF
CDR3 DNA: TGCGCCAGCAGCCAAGATTATACCTCTGGGACTTATGGCTACACCTTC

clone size: many
D gene: .
J gene: TRBJ2-1
V gene: TRBV15
CDR3 protein: CATSRGVGAENEQFF
CDR3 DNA: TGTGCCACCAGCAGAGGGGTGGGGGCCGAAAATGAGCAGTTCTTC

clone size: many
D gene: .
J gene: TRBJ1-5
V gene: TRBV5-6
CDR3 protein: CAKPYQPQHF
CDR3 DNA: TGTGCTAAGCCCTATCAGCCCCAGCATTTT

clone size: few
D gene: .
J gene: TRBJ2-2
V gene: TRBV7-2
CDR3 protein: CAGSLGLPFNTGELFF
CDR3 DNA: TGTGCCGGCAGCTTAGGACTTCCGTTCAACACCGGGGAGCTGTTTTTT

clone size: .
D gene: .
J gene: TRBJ1-2
V gene: TRBV4-1
CDR3 protein: CASSQEIQGVRANYGYNF
CDR3 DNA: TGCGCCAGCAGCCAAGAAATCCAGGGAGTTAGGGCTAACTATGGCTACAACTTC

clone size: .
D gene: .
J gene: TRBJ2-1
V gene: TRBV5-1
CDR3 protein: CASSFSEVYNEQFF
CDR3 DNA: TGCGCCAGCAGCTTCTCGGAGGTCTACAATGAGCAGTTCTTC

clone size: few
D gene: TRBD1
J gene: TRBJ1-5
V gene: TRBV27
CDR3 protein: CASRDRGGSQPQHF
CDR3 DNA: TGTGCCAGCAGAGACAGGGGAGGGAGTCAGCCCCAGCATTTT

clone size: many
D gene: TRBD1
J gene: TRBJ2-7
V gene: TRBV28
CDR3 protein: CASSTRTGPRSYEQYF
CDR3 DNA: TGTGCCAGCAGTACTCGGACAGGGCCAAGATCCTACGAGCAGTACTTC

clone size: few
D gene: TRBD1
J gene: TRBJ1-2
V gene: TRBV7-9
CDR3 protein: CASSFTGGSGYTF
CDR3 DNA: TGTGCCAGCAGCTTTACAGGGGGCTCGGGCTACACCTTC

clone size: once
D gene: .
J gene: TRBJ2-4
V gene: TRBV7-2
CDR3 protein: CASSPSGGRAKNIQYF
CDR3 DNA: TGTGCCAGCAGCCCCAGTGGGGGGCGCGCCAAAAACATTCAGTACTTC

clone size: many
D gene: .
J gene: TRBJ2-1
V gene: TRBV27
CDR3 protein: CASTTSPYNEQFF
CDR3 DNA: TGTGCCAGCACTACGTCCCCCTACAATGAGCAGTTCTTC

clone size: .
D gene: .
J gene: TRBJ1-4
V gene: TRBV11-2
CDR3 protein: CASSSAAWGEKLFF
CDR3 DNA: TGTGCCAGCAGCTCGGCGGCCTGGGGGGAAAAACTGTTTTTT

clone size: many
D gene: .
J gene: TRBJ2-7
V gene: TRBV28
CDR3 protein: CASRGQTYEQYF
CDR3 DNA: TGTGCCAGCAGAGGTCAGACCTACGAGCAGTACTTC

clone size: .
D gene: TRBD1
J gene: TRBJ2-1
V gene: TRBV6-5
CDR3 protein: CASSYPIGQGKVGNEQFF
CDR3 DNA: TGTGCCAGCAGTTACCCTATTGGACAGGGTAAAGTTGGCAATGAGCAGTTCTTC

clone size: many
D gene: .
J gene: TRBJ1-2
V gene: TRBV18
CDR3 protein: CASSPPSENGYTF
CDR3 DNA: TGTGCCAGCTCACCACCATCCGAGAATGGCTACACCTTC

clone size: many
D gene: .
J gene: TRBJ2-3
V gene: TRBV6-2/TRBV6-3
CDR3 protein: CASGWAGTDTQYF
CDR3 DNA: TGTGCCAGCGGATGGGCCGGCACAGATACGCAGTATTTT

clone size: many
D gene: .
J gene: TRBJ1-2
V gene: TRBV18
CDR3 protein: CASSPTESYGYTF
CDR3 DNA: TGTGCCAGCAGCCCGACGGAATCCTATGGCTACACCTTC

clone size: .
D gene: .
J gene: TRBJ1-5
V gene: TRBV28
CDR3 protein: CASSRAPLRRGNQPQHF
CDR3 DNA: TGTGCCAGCAGCCGGGCACCCCTGCGGAGAGGAAATCAGCCCCAGCATTTT

clone size: many
D gene: .
J gene: TRBJ2-3
V gene: TRBV3-1
CDR3 protein: CASSQDNVADTQYF
CDR3 DNA: TGTGCCAGCAGCCAAGATAACGTGGCAGATACGCAGTATTTT

clone size: few
D gene: TRBD1
J gene: TRBJ1-5
V gene: TRBV30
CDR3 protein: CAWTRDRGGHQPQHF
CDR3 DNA: TGTGCCTGGACTCGGGACAGGGGAGGCCATCAGCCCCAGCATTTT

clone size: many
D gene: .
J gene: TRBJ2-5
V gene: TRBV6-5
CDR3 protein: CASSYSRWQGGYQETQYF
CDR3 DNA: TGTGCCAGCAGTTACTCACGTTGGCAAGGGGGTTACCAAGAGACCCAGTACTTC

clone size: .
D gene: TRBD1
J gene: TRBJ1-2
V gene: TRBV5-1
CDR3 protein: CASSGGTVPRDYGYTF
CDR3 DNA: TGCGCCAGCAGCGGCGGGACAGTCCCAAGGGACTATGGCTACACCTTC

clone size: few
D gene: TRBD1
J gene: TRBJ1-6
V gene: TRBV12-3/TRBV12-4
CDR3 protein: CASRDRDSPPHF
CDR3 DNA: TGTGCCAGCAGGGACAGGGATTCACCCCCCCACTTT

clone size: many
D gene: .
J gene: TRBJ2-5
V gene: TRBV29-1
CDR3 protein: CSAQTGRETQYF
CDR3 DNA: TGCAGCGCCCAGACAGGACGGGAGACCCAGTACTTC